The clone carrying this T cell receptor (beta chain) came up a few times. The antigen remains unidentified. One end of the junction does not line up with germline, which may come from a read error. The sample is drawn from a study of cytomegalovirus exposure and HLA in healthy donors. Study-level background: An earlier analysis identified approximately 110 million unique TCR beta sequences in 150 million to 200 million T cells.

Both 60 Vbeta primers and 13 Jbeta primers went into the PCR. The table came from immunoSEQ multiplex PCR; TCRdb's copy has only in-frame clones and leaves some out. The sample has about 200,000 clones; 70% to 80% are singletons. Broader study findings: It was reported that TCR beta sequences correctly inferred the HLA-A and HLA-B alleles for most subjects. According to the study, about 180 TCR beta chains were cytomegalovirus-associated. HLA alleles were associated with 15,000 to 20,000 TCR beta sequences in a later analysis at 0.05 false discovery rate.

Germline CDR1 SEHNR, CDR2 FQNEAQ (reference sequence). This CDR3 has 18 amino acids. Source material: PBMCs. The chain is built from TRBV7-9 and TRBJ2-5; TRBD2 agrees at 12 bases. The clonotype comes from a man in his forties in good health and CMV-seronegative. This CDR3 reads CSSSFPTRLAGVKETQYF. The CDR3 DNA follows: TGTTCCAGCAGCTTCCCCACTAGACTAGCGGGAGTCAAGGAGACCCAGTACTTC.